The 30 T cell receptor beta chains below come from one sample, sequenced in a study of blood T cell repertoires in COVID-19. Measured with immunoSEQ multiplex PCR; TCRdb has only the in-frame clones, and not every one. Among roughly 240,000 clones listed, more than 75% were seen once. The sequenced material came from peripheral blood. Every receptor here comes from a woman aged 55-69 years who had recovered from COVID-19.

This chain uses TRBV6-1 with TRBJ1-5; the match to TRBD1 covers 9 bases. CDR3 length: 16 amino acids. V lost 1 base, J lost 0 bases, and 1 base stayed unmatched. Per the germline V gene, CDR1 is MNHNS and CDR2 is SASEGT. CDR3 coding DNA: TGTGCCAGCAGTGAAGGGGACAGGGATAGCAATCAGCCCCAGCATTTT. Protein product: CASSEGDRDSNQPQHF.

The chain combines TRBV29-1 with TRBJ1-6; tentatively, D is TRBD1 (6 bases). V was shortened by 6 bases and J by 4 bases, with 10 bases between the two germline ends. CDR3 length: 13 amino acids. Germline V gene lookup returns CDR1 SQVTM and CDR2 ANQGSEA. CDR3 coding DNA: TGCAGCGTACGGACAGAATATAATTCACCCCTCCACTTT. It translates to CSVRTEYNSPLHF.

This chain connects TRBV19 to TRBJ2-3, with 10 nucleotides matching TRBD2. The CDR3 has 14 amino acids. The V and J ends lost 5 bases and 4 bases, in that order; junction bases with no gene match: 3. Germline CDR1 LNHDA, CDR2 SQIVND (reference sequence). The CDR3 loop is CASSLAGVSDTQYF. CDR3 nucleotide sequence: TGTGCCAGTAGTCTAGCGGGGGTATCAGATACGCAGTATTTT.

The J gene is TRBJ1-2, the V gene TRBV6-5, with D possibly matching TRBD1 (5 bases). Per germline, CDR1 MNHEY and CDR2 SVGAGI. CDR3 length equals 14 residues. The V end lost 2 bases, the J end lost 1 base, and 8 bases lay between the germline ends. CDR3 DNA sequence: TGTGCCAGCAGTTACAGGCAGGGTAACTATGGCTACACCTTC. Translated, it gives CASSYRQGNYGYTF.

The CDR3 spells CASSSSGASYEQYF. As DNA, the CDR3 is TGTGCCAGCAGCTCTAGCGGAGCCTCCTACGAGCAGTACTTC. The chain uses TRBV7-2 and TRBJ2-7; 7 bases fit TRBD2. The ends lost 4 bases at V and 0 bases at J; junction bases unmatched: 3. Looked up from germline, CDR1 is SGHTA and CDR2 is FQGNSA. This CDR3 spans 14 amino acids. The full variable domain, completed using reference TRBV7-2 and TRBJ2-7, is GAGVSQSPSNKVTEKGKDVELRCDPISGHTALYWYRQSLGQGLEFLIYFQGNSAPDKSGLPSDRFSAERTGGSVSTLTIQRTQQEDSAVYLCASSSSGASYEQYFGPGTRLTVT.

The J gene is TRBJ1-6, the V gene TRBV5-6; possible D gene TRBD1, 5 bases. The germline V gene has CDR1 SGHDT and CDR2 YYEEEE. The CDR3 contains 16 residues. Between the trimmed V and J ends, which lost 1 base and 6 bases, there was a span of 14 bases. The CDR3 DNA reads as TGTGCCAGCAGCTTGCCCTCGGGCAGGGCTAATTCACCCCTCCACTTT. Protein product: CASSLPSGRANSPLHF. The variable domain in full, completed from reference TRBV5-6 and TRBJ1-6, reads DAGVTQSPTHLIKTRGQQVTLRCSPKSGHDTVSWYQQALGQGPQFIFQYYEEEERQRGNFPDRFSGHQFPNYSSELNVNALLLGDSALYLCASSLPSGRANSPLHFGNGTRLTVT.

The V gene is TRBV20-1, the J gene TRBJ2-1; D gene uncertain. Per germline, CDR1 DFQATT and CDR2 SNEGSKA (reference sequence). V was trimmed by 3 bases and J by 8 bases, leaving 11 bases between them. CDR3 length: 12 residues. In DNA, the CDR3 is TGCAGTGCTAGTCTGGGCTTACATGAGCAGTTCTTC. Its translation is CSASLGLHEQFF.

The CDR3 nucleotides read TGTGCCAGTATTACCACCGGGACTAGCGGATACAATGAGCAGTTCTTC. Translation gives CASITTGTSGYNEQFF. V gene TRBV19 combines with J gene TRBJ2-1; 11 bases align to TRBD2. The ends lost 7 bases at V and 4 bases at J; junction bases unmatched: 9. CDR1 and CDR2 (germline): LNHDA, SQIVND (reference sequence). The CDR3 is 16 residues long.

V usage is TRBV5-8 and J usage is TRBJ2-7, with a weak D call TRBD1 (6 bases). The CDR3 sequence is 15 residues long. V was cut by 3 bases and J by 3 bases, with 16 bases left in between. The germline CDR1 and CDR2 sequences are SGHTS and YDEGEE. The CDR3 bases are TGTGCCAGCAGCTCCGATCCGGGACACGGCTACGAGCAGTACTTC. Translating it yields CASSSDPGHGYEQYF.

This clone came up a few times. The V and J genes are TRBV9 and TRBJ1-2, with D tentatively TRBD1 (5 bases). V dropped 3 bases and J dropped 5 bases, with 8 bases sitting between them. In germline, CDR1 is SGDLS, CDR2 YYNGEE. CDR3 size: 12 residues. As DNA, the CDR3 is TGTGCCAGCAGCGCCAGGGATTATGGCTACACCTTC. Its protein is CASSARDYGYTF.

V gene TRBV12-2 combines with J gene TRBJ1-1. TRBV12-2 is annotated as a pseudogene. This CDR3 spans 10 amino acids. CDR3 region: CASRPGWAFF. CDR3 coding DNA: TGTGCAAGTCGTCCGGGGTGGGCTTTCTTT.

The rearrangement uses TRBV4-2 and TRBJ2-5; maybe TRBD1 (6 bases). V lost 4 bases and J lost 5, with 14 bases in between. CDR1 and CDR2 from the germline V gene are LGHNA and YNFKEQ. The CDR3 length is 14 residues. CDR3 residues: CASSPGHTLETQYF. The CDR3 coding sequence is TGTGCCAGCAGCCCGGGACACACTCTGGAGACCCAGTACTTC.

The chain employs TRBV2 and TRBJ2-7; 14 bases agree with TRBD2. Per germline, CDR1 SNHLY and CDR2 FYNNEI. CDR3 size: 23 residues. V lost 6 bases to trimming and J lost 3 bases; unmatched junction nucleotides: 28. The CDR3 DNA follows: TGTGCCAGCAGGAAAGACTTCATTACCCAAGGGACTAGCGGGGGCCCTACCGACTACGAGCAGTACTTC. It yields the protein CASRKDFITQGTSGGPTDYEQYF.

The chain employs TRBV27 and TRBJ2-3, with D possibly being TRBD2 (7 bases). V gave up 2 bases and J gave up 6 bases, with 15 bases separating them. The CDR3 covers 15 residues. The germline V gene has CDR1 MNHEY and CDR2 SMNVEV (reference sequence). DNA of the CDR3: TGTGCCAGCAGTTTAGCGGGGGCCATCCGGGATACGCAGTATTTT. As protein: CASSLAGAIRDTQYF.

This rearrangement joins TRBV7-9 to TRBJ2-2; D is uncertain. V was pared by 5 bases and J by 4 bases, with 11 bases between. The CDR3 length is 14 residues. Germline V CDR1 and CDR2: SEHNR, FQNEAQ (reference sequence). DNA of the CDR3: TGTGCCAGCAGCCACGACCGGAGCACCGGGGAGCTGTTTTTT. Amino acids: CASSHDRSTGELFF. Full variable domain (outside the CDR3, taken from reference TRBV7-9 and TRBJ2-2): DTGVSQNPRHKITKRGQNVTFRCDPISEHNRLYWYRQTLGQGPEFLTYFQNEAQLEKSRLLSDRFSAERPKGSFSTLEIQRTEQGDSAMYLCASSHDRSTGELFFGEGSRLTVL.

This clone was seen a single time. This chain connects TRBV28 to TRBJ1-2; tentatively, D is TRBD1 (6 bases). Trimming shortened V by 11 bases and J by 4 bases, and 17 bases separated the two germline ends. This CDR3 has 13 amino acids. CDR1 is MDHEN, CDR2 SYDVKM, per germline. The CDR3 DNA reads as TGTGCCCTGTGGGCAGGGGCCTCCTATGGCTACACCTTC. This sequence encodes CALWAGASYGYTF.

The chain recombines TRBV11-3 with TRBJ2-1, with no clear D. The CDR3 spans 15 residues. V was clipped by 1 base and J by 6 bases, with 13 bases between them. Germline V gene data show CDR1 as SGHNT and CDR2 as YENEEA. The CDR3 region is CASSLVSSGFNEQFF. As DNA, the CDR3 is TGTGCCAGCAGCTTAGTTTCATCAGGCTTCAATGAGCAGTTCTTC.

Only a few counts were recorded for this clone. In DNA, the CDR3 is TGCGCCAGCAGCCAAGAGCTACTCCGGGACAGGGGGTATGGCTACACCTTC. It codes for CASSQELLRDRGYGYTF. This chain connects TRBV4-1 to TRBJ1-2; 11 positions match TRBD1. The J segment lost 5 bases and the V segment lost 0 bases, leaving 8 bases of the junction unmatched. Germline V lookup: CDR1 MGHRA, CDR2 YSYEKL. This CDR3 is built from 17 residues.

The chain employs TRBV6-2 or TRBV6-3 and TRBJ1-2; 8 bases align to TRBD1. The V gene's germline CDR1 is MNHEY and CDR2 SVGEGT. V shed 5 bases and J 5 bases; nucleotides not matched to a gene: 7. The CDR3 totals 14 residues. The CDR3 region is CASSPDRGGYGYTF. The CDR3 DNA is TGTGCCAGCAGTCCCGACAGGGGAGGTTATGGCTACACCTTC.

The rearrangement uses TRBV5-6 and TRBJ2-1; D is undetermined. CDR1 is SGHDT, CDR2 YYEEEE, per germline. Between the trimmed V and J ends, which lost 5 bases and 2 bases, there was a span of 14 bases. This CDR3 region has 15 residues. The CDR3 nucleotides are TGTGCCAGCAGTTGGGCGCACAGCACCTACAATGAGCAGTTCTTC. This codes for CASSWAHSTYNEQFF.

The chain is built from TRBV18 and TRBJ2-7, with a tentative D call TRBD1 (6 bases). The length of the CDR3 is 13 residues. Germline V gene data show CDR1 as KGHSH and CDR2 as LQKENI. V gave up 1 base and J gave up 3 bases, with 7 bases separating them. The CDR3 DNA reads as TGTGCCAGCTCACCACGAGGGGGCTACGAGCAGTACTTC. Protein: CASSPRGGYEQYF.

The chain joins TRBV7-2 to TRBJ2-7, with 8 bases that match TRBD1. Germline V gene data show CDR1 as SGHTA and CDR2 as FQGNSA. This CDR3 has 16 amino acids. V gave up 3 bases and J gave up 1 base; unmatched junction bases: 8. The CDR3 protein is CASSFNPGQASYEQYF. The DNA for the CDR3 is TGTGCCAGCAGCTTCAACCCGGGACAGGCTTCCTACGAGCAGTACTTC.

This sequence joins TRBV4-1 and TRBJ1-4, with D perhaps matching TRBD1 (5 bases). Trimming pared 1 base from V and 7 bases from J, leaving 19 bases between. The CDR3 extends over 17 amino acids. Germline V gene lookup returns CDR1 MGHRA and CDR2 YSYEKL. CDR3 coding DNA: TGCGCCAGCAGCCAAGGACTACGGGGGGGTGTAGGTGAAAAACTGTTTTTT. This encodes CASSQGLRGGVGEKLFF.

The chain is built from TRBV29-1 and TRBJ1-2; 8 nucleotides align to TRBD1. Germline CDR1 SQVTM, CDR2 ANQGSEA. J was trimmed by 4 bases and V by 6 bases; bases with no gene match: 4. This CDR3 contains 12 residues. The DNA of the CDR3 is TGCAGCGTCGCCGACAGGGGCTATGGCTACACCTTC. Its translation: CSVADRGYGYTF.

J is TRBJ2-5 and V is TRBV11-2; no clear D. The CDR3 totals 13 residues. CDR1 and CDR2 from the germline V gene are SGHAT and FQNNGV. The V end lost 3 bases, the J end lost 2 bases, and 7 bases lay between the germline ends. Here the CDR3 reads CASSFGWQETQYF. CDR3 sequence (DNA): TGTGCCAGCAGCTTCGGGTGGCAAGAGACCCAGTACTTC.

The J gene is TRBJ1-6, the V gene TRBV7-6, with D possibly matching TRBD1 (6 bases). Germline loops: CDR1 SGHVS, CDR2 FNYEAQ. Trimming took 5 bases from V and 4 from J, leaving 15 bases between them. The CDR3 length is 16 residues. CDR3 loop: CASSLEGTIYNSPLHF. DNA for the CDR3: TGTGCCAGCAGCCTAGAGGGGACAATTTATAATTCACCCCTCCACTTT.

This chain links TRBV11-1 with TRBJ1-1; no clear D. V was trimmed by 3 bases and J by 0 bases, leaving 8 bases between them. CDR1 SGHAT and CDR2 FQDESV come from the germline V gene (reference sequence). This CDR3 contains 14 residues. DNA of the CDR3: TGTGCCAGCAGCTTCGAAGACATGAACACTGAAGCTTTCTTT. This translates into CASSFEDMNTEAFF. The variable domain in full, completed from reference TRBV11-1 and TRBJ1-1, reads EAEVAQSPRYKITEKSQAVAFWCDPISGHATLYWYRQILGQGPELLVQFQDESVVDDSQLPKDRFSAERLKGVDSTLKIQPAELGDSAMYLCASSFEDMNTEAFFGQGTRLTVV.

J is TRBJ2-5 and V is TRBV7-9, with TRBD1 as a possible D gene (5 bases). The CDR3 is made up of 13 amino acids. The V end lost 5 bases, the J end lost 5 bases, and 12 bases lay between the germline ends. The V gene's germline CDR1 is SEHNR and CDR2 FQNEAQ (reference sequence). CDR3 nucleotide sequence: TGTGCCAGCAGCCCGCAGGGTCGGGAGACCCAGTACTTC. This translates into CASSPQGRETQYF.

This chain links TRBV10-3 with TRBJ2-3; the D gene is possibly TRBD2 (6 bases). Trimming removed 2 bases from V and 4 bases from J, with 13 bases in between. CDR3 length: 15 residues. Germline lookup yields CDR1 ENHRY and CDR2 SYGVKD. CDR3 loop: CAISERDTGADTQYF. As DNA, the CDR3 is TGTGCCATCAGTGAGAGAGACACGGGGGCAGATACGCAGTATTTT.

The chain's CDR3 is CASSTGTGASGANVLTF. The CDR3 DNA reads as TGTGCCAGCAGTACCGGGACAGGGGCCTCAGGGGCCAACGTCCTGACTTTC. The chain has TRBV28 and TRBJ2-6, with TRBD1 identical over 10 bases. Trimming removed 5 bases from V and 4 bases from J; junction bases left unmatched: 8. From germline, CDR1 is MDHEN and CDR2 SYDVKM. CDR3 length: 17 amino acids.